Included here is one TCR beta chain sequence, with context. TCRdb reprocessed the 5' RACE reads; each CDR3 protein has one entry and no DNA is given. The ten most abundant clones cover roughly 7% of a sample with some 150,000 distinct CDR3 sequences. This sample is part of a study of monozygotic twins with inflammatory bowel disease. This CDR3 contains 15 residues. Germline V gene data show CDR1 as DFQATT and CDR2 as SNEGSKA (reference sequence). The TCR sequence derives from a human donor with ulcerative colitis or Crohn's disease, or a healthy co-twin of an affected twin (not recorded which). Sequenced sample: blood. The chain is built from TRBV20-1 and TRBJ2-1; with no DNA, the TCRdb D assignment of TRBD2 cannot be verified. Here the CDR3 reads CSARDGSQGPHEQFF.